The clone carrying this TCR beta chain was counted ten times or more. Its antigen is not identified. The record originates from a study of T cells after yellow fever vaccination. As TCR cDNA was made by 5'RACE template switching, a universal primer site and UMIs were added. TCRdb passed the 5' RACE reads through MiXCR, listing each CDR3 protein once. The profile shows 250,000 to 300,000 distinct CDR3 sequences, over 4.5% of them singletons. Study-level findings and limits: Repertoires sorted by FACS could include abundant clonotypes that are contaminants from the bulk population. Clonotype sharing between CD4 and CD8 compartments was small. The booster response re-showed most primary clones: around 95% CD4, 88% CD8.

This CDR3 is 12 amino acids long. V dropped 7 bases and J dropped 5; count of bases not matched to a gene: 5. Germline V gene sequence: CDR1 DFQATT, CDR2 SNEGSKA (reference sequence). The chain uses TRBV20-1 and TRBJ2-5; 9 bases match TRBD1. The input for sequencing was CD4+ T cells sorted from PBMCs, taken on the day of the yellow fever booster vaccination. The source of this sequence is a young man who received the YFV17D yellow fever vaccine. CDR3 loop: CSVRDRVETQYF. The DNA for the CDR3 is TGCAGTGTCCGGGACAGGGTCGAGACCCAGTACTTC.